The sequence of this TCR beta chain was determined in a study of graft-versus-host responses after intestinal transplantation. Produced via immunoSEQ multiplex PCR; TCRdb's table is partial and in-frame only. The table lists some 18,000 clones, around 72% of them singletons. The starting material, graft tissue, was processed to release intraepithelial and lamina propria lymphocytes. Trimming removed 5 bases from V and 1 base from J, with 6 bases in between. The germline V gene has CDR1 SEHNR and CDR2 FQNEAQ (reference sequence). The CDR3 runs to 12 residues. Concerning this clone itself: Other DNA sequences within the sample encode an identical CDR3.

The specimen comprised ileum tissue, sampled 20 days after intestinal transplant. The chain employs TRBV7-9 and TRBJ2-7; D is possibly TRBD1 (5 bases). The source of this sequence is a human patient who received an intestinal transplant, so some T cells may come from the graft donor. The CDR3 loop is CASSQGSYEQYF. CDR3 sequence (DNA): TGTGCCAGCAGCCAGGGTTCCTACGAGCAGTACTTC.